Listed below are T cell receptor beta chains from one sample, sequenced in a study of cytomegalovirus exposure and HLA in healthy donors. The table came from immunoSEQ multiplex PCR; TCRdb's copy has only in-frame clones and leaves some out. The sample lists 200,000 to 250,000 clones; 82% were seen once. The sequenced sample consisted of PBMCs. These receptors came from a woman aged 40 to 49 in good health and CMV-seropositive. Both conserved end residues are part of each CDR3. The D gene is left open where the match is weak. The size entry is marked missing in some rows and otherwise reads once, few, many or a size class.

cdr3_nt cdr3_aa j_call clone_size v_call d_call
TGTGCCAGCAGCTTTACCCTCAGGGGGCCCACTGAAGCTTTCTTT CASSFTLRGPTEAFF TRBJ1-1 NA TRBV11-3 TRBD1
TGTGCCAGCAGCTTATCCTACGAGCAGTACTTC CASSLSYEQYF TRBJ2-7 NA TRBV13 NA
TGTGCCAGCAGCGTAGCATCTCGGAGCGAGCAGTTCTTC CASSVASRSEQFF TRBJ2-1 once TRBV9 NA
TGTGCCAGCAGCCCCCGGGAGGCGAACACCGGGGAGCTGTTTTTT CASSPREANTGELFF TRBJ2-2 NA TRBV7-2 TRBD2
TGTGCCAGCAGCCACCCCAGGGGGCAAGGGGAGACCCAGTACTTC CASSHPRGQGETQYF TRBJ2-5 NA TRBV5-5 TRBD1
TGTGCCAGCACCCCTAGCGGTTACAATGAGCAGTTCTTC CASTPSGYNEQFF TRBJ2-1 NA TRBV28 TRBD2
TGTTCCAGCAGCTTAACCAACAAAGCTTTCTTT CSSSLTNKAFF TRBJ1-1 NA TRBV7-9 NA
TGTGCCAGCAGACCGAGGACAGGGTATGGTGAGCAGTACTTC CASRPRTGYGEQYF TRBJ2-7 NA TRBV6-5 TRBD1
TGTGCCAGCAGCGTAGCTCCCGGGGAGGCTAGCGAGCAGTACTTC CASSVAPGEASEQYF TRBJ2-7 NA TRBV9 NA
TGTGCCACCAGCAGACAGGGATCTGGAAACACCATATATTTT CATSRQGSGNTIYF TRBJ1-3 NA TRBV15 NA
TGTGCCAGCAGCCCGAGTGGGGTCAGGGAGGTTGACACTGAAGCTTTCTTT CASSPSGVREVDTEAFF TRBJ1-1 NA TRBV11-2 NA
TGCAGCGTTTTGGCGGGGGCCGCACAAGAGACCCAGTACTTC CSVLAGAAQETQYF TRBJ2-5 few TRBV29-1 NA
TGTGCCAGTAGTATACTGGACAGGGACAGCGGGCCCCAGCATTTT CASSILDRDSGPQHF TRBJ1-5 NA TRBV19 TRBD1
TGTGCCAGCAGCTTAGGGGGAGGAACAGATACGCAGTATTTT CASSLGGGTDTQYF TRBJ2-3 NA TRBV11-3 NA
TGCAGTGCTAGGTTGAGGACTGAAGCTTTCTTT CSARLRTEAFF TRBJ1-1 NA TRBV20-1 NA
TGTGCCAGCAGTGGGGGTTGGGGGACAGGGGATCAGCCCCAGCATTTT CASSGGWGTGDQPQHF TRBJ1-5 NA TRBV2 TRBD1
TGCGCCAGCAGCTTGGTGGGCACTAGCGGGGGCTACAATGAGCAGTTCTTC CASSLVGTSGGYNEQFF TRBJ2-1 NA TRBV5-1 TRBD2